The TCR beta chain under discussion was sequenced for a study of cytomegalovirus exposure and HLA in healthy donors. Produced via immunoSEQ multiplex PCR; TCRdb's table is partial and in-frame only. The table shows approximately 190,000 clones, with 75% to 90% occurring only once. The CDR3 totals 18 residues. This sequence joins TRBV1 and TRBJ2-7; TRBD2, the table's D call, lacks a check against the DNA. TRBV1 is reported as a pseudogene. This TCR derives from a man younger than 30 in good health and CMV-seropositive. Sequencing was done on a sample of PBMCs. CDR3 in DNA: TGCACCAGCAGCGGGGGACTAGCGGGTGCCAGGGAAACCTACGAGCAGTACTTC. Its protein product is CTSSGGLAGARETYEQYF.